The entry below gives a single T cell receptor beta chain sequence along with its context. Its antigen is unidentified. These data are taken from a study of T cells in Graves' hyperthyroidism and ophthalmopathy. Across the whole study: Peripheral blood draws took place at initial diagnosis, ahead of any treatment. Notes on the study in general: Among clonotypes expanded in thyroid above 0.001, most were also found in blood.

Germline-derived CDR1 and CDR2 are MDHEN and SYDVKM. The CDR3 length is 15 residues. V shed 6 bases and J 11 bases; nucleotides not matched to a gene: 15. Amplification yielded TCR beta CDR3 regions, with RNA transcripts as the source. Initially, a first-round RT-PCR of the TCR CDR3 employed the HTBI primer set. TCRdb reprocessed the multiplex PCR reads with MiXCR, giving one entry per CDR3 protein. The data show over 500,000 distinct CDR3 sequences, around 15% seen once. At least 3 on the Clinical Activity Score was recorded for ophthalmopathy patients, who also had NOSPECS grade at least 4 and duration under 3 months. The authors obtained PBMCs from around 10 ml of fresh peripheral blood.

The genes are TRBV28 and TRBJ1-5; 8 positions match TRBD1. The TCR originated in a woman aged 25 to 39 with Graves' ophthalmopathy. Sequencing was performed on blood. The CDR3 spells CASSLQGASPRTQHF. CDR3 nucleotide sequence: TGTGCCAGCAGCCTCCAGGGGGCCTCACCTAGGACCCAGCATTTT. The whole variable domain, remainder taken from reference TRBV28 and TRBJ1-5, is DVKVTQSSRYLVKRTGEKVFLECVQDMDHENMFWYRQDPGLGLRLIYFSYDVKMKEKGDIPEGYSVSREKKERFSLILESASTNQTSMYLCASSLQGASPRTQHFGDGTRLSIL.